These 15 T cell receptor beta chains came from one sample sequenced in a study of blood T cell repertoires in COVID-19. Assay used: immunoSEQ multiplex PCR; TCRdb lists only in-frame clones, some missing. This table holds about 160,000 clones, around 84% found once. The source material was peripheral blood. These receptors were obtained from a man aged 50 to 59 with active or convalescent COVID-19.

V usage is TRBV5-1 and J usage is TRBJ2-2; maybe TRBD1 (6 bases). CDR1 is SGHRS, CDR2 YFSETQ, per germline. The CDR3 sequence is 15 residues long. Between the trimmed V and J ends, which lost 3 bases and 6 bases, there was a span of 15 bases. This chain's CDR3 is CASSSGTLNSGELFF. The CDR3, as DNA: TGCGCCAGCAGCTCCGGGACATTGAATTCCGGGGAGCTGTTTTTT.

The chain recombines TRBV11-2 with TRBJ2-5; maybe TRBD2 (6 bases). The V gene lost 5 bases and the J gene lost 2 bases, with 18 bases spanning the gap. CDR1 is SGHAT, CDR2 FQNNGV, per germline. This CDR3 region has 16 residues. This chain's CDR3 is CASSPRDGRFQETQYF. Here the CDR3 DNA reads TGTGCCAGCAGCCCGCGGGACGGACGATTTCAAGAGACCCAGTACTTC.

V usage is TRBV28 and J usage is TRBJ2-1; possibly TRBD1 for D (5 bases). V lost 6 bases and J lost 7, with 22 bases in between. The germline V gene has CDR1 MDHEN and CDR2 SYDVKM. The length of the CDR3 is 16 residues. The CDR3: CASSQPQGLYWNEQFF. CDR3 bases: TGTGCCAGCAGCCAACCCCAGGGTCTATATTGGAATGAGCAGTTCTTC.

The chain employs TRBV9 and TRBJ2-3; 11 nucleotides agree with TRBD2. This CDR3 has 19 residues. J lost 0 bases, V lost 1 base, and 10 bases had no gene match. CDR1 is SGDLS and CDR2 is YYNGEE in the germline V gene. In DNA form, the CDR3 reads TGTGCCAGCAGCGTAAGCTCTCTAGCGGGGGGTCTCAGCACAGATACGCAGTATTTT. This encodes CASSVSSLAGGLSTDTQYF.

V gene TRBV6-2 or TRBV6-3 combines with J gene TRBJ2-3; D ambiguous. V was cut by 6 bases and J by 4 bases, with 17 bases left in between. The CDR3 is made up of 15 amino acids. CDR1 and CDR2 (germline): MNHEY, SVGEGT. CDR3 DNA sequence: TGTGCCAGCAGCCCAGACCTAACACAGTCAGATACGCAGTATTTT. Protein sequence: CASSPDLTQSDTQYF.

The rearrangement uses TRBV5-1 and TRBJ1-3; D uncertain. Germline V gives CDR1 SGHRS, CDR2 YFSETQ. V was shortened by 7 bases and J by 3 bases, with 11 bases between the two germline ends. The CDR3 is 13 residues long. The CDR3 region has the DNA TGCGCCAGCGGGCGGGAGAATGGAAACACCATATATTTT. This encodes CASGRENGNTIYF.

In its sample, this clone was seen a few times. This chain joins TRBV19 and TRBJ2-1; 12 bases are shared with TRBD2. Looked up from germline, CDR1 is LNHDA and CDR2 is SQIVND (reference sequence). With 4 bases clipped from V and 9 bases from J, the junction kept 7 bases outside the gene matches. The CDR3 spans 15 residues. CDR3 bases: TGTGCCAGTAGTACGACTAGCGGGAGAGGGAGTGAGCAGTTCTTC. Protein product: CASSTTSGRGSEQFF.

This clone appeared a single time. The CDR3 loop reads CASGTGTDTQYF. The CDR3 DNA reads TGTGCCAGTGGGACTGGGACAGATACGCAGTATTTT. The chain is built from TRBV7-2 and TRBJ2-3, with D perhaps matching TRBD2 (6 bases). CDR1 SGHTA and CDR2 FQGNSA come from the germline V gene. The V gene lost 9 bases and the J gene lost 3 bases, with 10 bases spanning the gap. The CDR3 runs to 12 residues.

The sample holds one count of this clone. V and J are TRBV18 and TRBJ1-4, with 9 positions matching TRBD1. This CDR3 spans 16 amino acids. The V segment lost 1 base and the J segment 8 bases; nucleotides outside the gene matches: 8. Per germline, CDR1 KGHSH and CDR2 LQKENI. The CDR3 region is CASSPRSQGAEEKLFF. Here the CDR3 DNA reads TGTGCCAGCTCACCACGATCACAGGGGGCTGAAGAAAAACTGTTTTTT.

DNA of the CDR3: TGTGCCAGCAGCCAAGAGACGGGCAGGGCCGGAGGCTACACCTTC. Protein sequence: CASSQETGRAGGYTF. The chain is built from TRBV3-1 (or the pseudogene TRBV3-2) and TRBJ1-2; maybe TRBD1 (5 bases). V was cut by 0 bases and J by 8 bases, with 16 bases left in between. This CDR3 has 15 residues. The V gene's germline CDR1 is LGHDT and CDR2 YNNKEL (reference sequence).

The chain couples TRBV5-6 to TRBJ2-3; tentative D call: TRBD2 (6 bases). Germline assignment: CDR1 SGHDT and CDR2 YYEEEE. The length of the CDR3 is 13 residues. Trimming cost V 4 bases and J 4 bases, with 10 bases left between them. DNA for the CDR3: TGTGCCAGCAGCAGGACTATCGCAGATACGCAGTATTTT. Its translation is CASSRTIADTQYF.

V usage is TRBV15 and J usage is TRBJ2-3, with 7 bases that match TRBD1. V shed 3 bases and J 0 bases; nucleotides not matched to a gene: 6. The CDR3 covers 16 residues. Per germline, CDR1 LNHNV and CDR2 YYDKDF (reference sequence). CDR3 protein: CATSRDGQASTDTQYF. The CDR3 nucleotides read TGTGCCACCAGCAGGGACGGACAGGCAAGCACAGATACGCAGTATTTT. Full variable domain (missing parts from reference TRBV15 and TRBJ2-3): DAMVIQNPRYQVTQFGKPVTLSCSQTLNHNVMYWYQQKSSQAPKLLFHYYDKDFNNEADTPDNFQSRRPNTSFCFLDIRSPGLGDTAMYLCATSRDGQASTDTQYFGPGTRLTVL.

The genes are TRBV6-2 or TRBV6-3 and TRBJ2-5; weak D call: TRBD2 (6 bases). The CDR3 runs to 15 residues. Between the trimmed V and J ends, which lost 5 bases and 1 base, there was a span of 14 bases. CDR1 MNHEY and CDR2 SVGEGT come from the germline V gene. DNA for the CDR3: TGTGCCAGCAGTGCCCGGGGGAGCGGCCAAGAGACCCAGTACTTC. It translates to CASSARGSGQETQYF.

J is TRBJ1-2 and V is TRBV28; D is possibly TRBD1 (6 bases). The CDR3 loop spans 13 amino acids. Looked up from germline, CDR1 is MDHEN and CDR2 is SYDVKM. The V end lost 7 bases, the J end lost 4 bases, and 13 bases lay between the germline ends. CDR3 in amino acids: CASNEQGVYGYTF. CDR3 DNA sequence: TGTGCCAGCAACGAACAGGGCGTCTATGGCTACACCTTC.

The chain is built from TRBV27 and TRBJ1-2, with 8 bases matching TRBD1. This CDR3 has 16 residues. V was pared by 5 bases and J by 1 base, with 9 bases of the junction left unmatched. Germline V gene lookup returns CDR1 MNHEY and CDR2 SMNVEV (reference sequence). The CDR3 region is CASSTTTGGINYGYTF. CDR3 nucleotide sequence: TGTGCCAGCAGTACCACTACAGGGGGTATTAACTATGGCTACACCTTC.